These T cell receptor beta chains were read from a single sample in a study of T cell changes during pregnancy in multiple sclerosis. Sequencing used immunoSEQ multiplex PCR; TCRdb keeps in-frame clones, though not all of them. Counted here are 73,000 or so clones, roughly 90% occurring once; the ten biggest clones make up around 9.5%. Sequenced here: peripheral blood, sampled after pregnancy. These receptors all stem from a female donor in good health, enrolled as a control in a pregnancy study. Both conserved end residues are part of each CDR3. D genes are given only for firm matches. Size is stated for part of the rows, as once, few or many counts, or as a class when the clone is expanded.

D gene: -; V gene: TRBV18; J gene: TRBJ2-3; clone size: -; CDR3 DNA: TGTGCCAGCTCACTCCAACCGGAGCCAGATACGCAGTATTTT; CDR3 protein: CASSLQPEPDTQYF
D gene: -; V gene: TRBV29-1; J gene: TRBJ1-5; clone size: -; CDR3 DNA: TGCAGCGTTGCAGGGGCGGGCAATCAGCCCCAGCATTTT; CDR3 protein: CSVAGAGNQPQHF
D gene: TRBD1; V gene: TRBV7-8; J gene: TRBJ1-5; clone size: -; CDR3 DNA: TGTGCCAGCAGCTGGGAACCGGGACAGGGAGGATTCATGGGGAATCAGCCCCAGCATTTT; CDR3 protein: CASSWEPGQGGFMGNQPQHF
D gene: -; V gene: TRBV5-6; J gene: TRBJ2-1; clone size: -; CDR3 DNA: TGTGCCAGCAGACGGGAGCTCGGGTACAATGAGCAGTTCTTC; CDR3 protein: CASRRELGYNEQFF
D gene: TRBD2; V gene: TRBV30; J gene: TRBJ2-7; clone size: -; CDR3 DNA: TGTGCCTGGAGTGGACTAGCGGGAGACGACGAGCAGTACTTC; CDR3 protein: CAWSGLAGDDEQYF
D gene: TRBD2; V gene: TRBV19; J gene: TRBJ2-7; clone size: once; CDR3 DNA: TGTGCCAGTAGCTCGGTGGGGGGGTCCTACGAGCAGTACTTC; CDR3 protein: CASSSVGGSYEQYF
D gene: -; V gene: TRBV6-5; J gene: TRBJ1-1; clone size: -; CDR3 DNA: TGTGCCAGCAGTTATTCTACGGTGAACACTGAAGCTTTCTTT; CDR3 protein: CASSYSTVNTEAFF
D gene: -; V gene: TRBV27; J gene: TRBJ2-7; clone size: -; CDR3 DNA: TGTGCCAGCAGTTTATCGGGGGCGACCTACGAGCAGTACTTC; CDR3 protein: CASSLSGATYEQYF
D gene: -; V gene: TRBV10-3; J gene: TRBJ1-3; clone size: -; CDR3 DNA: TGTGCCAGCCAGGACAGCATCTCTGGAAACACCATATATTTT; CDR3 protein: CASQDSISGNTIYF
D gene: TRBD1; V gene: TRBV7-9; J gene: TRBJ1-2; clone size: -; CDR3 DNA: TGTGCCAGCAGCACGGGACAGGGGTTTATCCGCTACACCTTC; CDR3 protein: CASSTGQGFIRYTF
D gene: -; V gene: TRBV6-1; J gene: TRBJ1-2; clone size: few; CDR3 DNA: TGTGCCAGCAGTGAAGCGTGGCACTATGGCTACACCTTC; CDR3 protein: CASSEAWHYGYTF
D gene: TRBD1; V gene: TRBV5-1; J gene: TRBJ1-2; clone size: -; CDR3 DNA: TGCGCCAGCAGCGAAAACACGGGACAGGGCTCGAGCGGCTATGGCTACACCTTC; CDR3 protein: CASSENTGQGSSGYGYTF
D gene: -; V gene: TRBV27; J gene: TRBJ1-1; clone size: -; CDR3 DNA: TGTGCCAGCAGTTTATCTGGCAGGGGGAACACTGAAGCTTTCTTT; CDR3 protein: CASSLSGRGNTEAFF
D gene: -; V gene: TRBV6-5; J gene: TRBJ1-1; clone size: -; CDR3 DNA: TGTGCCAGCAAAAAGTGGCAAAACACTGAAGCTTTCTTT; CDR3 protein: CASKKWQNTEAFF
D gene: TRBD1; V gene: TRBV5-1; J gene: TRBJ2-6; clone size: -; CDR3 DNA: TGCGCCAGCAGCGTTGGTGACGGGACAGGAGGCTCTGGGGCCAACGTCCTGACTTTC; CDR3 protein: CASSVGDGTGGSGANVLTF
D gene: -; V gene: TRBV19; J gene: TRBJ1-1; clone size: -; CDR3 DNA: TGTGCCAGTAGTTTTCAGGGTGGGAACACTGAAGCTTTCTTT; CDR3 protein: CASSFQGGNTEAFF
D gene: TRBD2; V gene: TRBV30; J gene: TRBJ2-1; clone size: -; CDR3 DNA: TGTGCCTGGAGGAGGGCTAGCGGGAGTACCAATGAGCAGTTCTTC; CDR3 protein: CAWRRASGSTNEQFF
D gene: -; V gene: TRBV6-6; J gene: TRBJ2-1; clone size: -; CDR3 DNA: TGTGCCAGCAGTTACGACCGGGGGGACACCAATGAGCAGTTCTTC; CDR3 protein: CASSYDRGDTNEQFF
D gene: -; V gene: TRBV7-2; J gene: TRBJ2-1; clone size: -; CDR3 DNA: TGTGCCAGCAGCTTATTACTCCGGGTAACGAATGAGCAGTTCTTC; CDR3 protein: CASSLLLRVTNEQFF
D gene: TRBD1; V gene: TRBV7-2; J gene: TRBJ2-7; clone size: -; CDR3 DNA: TGTGCCAGCAGCTACGGACAGGGCTCCTACGAGCAGTACTTC; CDR3 protein: CASSYGQGSYEQYF
D gene: -; V gene: TRBV7-9; J gene: TRBJ2-7; clone size: -; CDR3 DNA: TGTGCCAGCAGCTTAGTCGTGTCCTACGAGCAGTACTTC; CDR3 protein: CASSLVVSYEQYF
D gene: -; V gene: TRBV19; J gene: TRBJ1-2; clone size: -; CDR3 DNA: TGTGCCAGTACCTCCCGGACGGGAGGCTACACCTTC; CDR3 protein: CASTSRTGGYTF
D gene: TRBD2; V gene: TRBV11-2; J gene: TRBJ2-7; clone size: -; CDR3 DNA: TGTGCCAGCAGCTTAGGGGCTAGCGGGGGGGCCAGCTCCTACGAGCAGTACTTC; CDR3 protein: CASSLGASGGASSYEQYF
D gene: TRBD2; V gene: TRBV4-2; J gene: TRBJ2-1; clone size: -; CDR3 DNA: TGTGCCAGCCGAAACCGGGACTACTACAATGAGCAGTTCTTC; CDR3 protein: CASRNRDYYNEQFF
D gene: -; V gene: TRBV6-5; J gene: TRBJ2-7; clone size: once; CDR3 DNA: TGTGCCAGCAGTTCCCTTTCCCAGGGGCCCTCCTACGAGCAGTACTTC; CDR3 protein: CASSSLSQGPSYEQYF
D gene: TRBD1; V gene: TRBV6-6; J gene: TRBJ2-7; clone size: -; CDR3 DNA: TGTGCCAGCAGTCGCCAGGGGGCGGGCGAGCAGTACTTC; CDR3 protein: CASSRQGAGEQYF
D gene: TRBD2; V gene: TRBV7-2; J gene: TRBJ2-3; clone size: -; CDR3 DNA: TGTGCCAGCAGCCCCGGGGGGGGTGATACGCAGTATTTT; CDR3 protein: CASSPGGGDTQYF
D gene: -; V gene: TRBV11-2; J gene: TRBJ1-2; clone size: -; CDR3 DNA: TGTGCCAGCAGCTTAGCTGCCCTCATGGAGTATGGCTACACCTTC; CDR3 protein: CASSLAALMEYGYTF
D gene: -; V gene: TRBV11-3; J gene: TRBJ1-2; clone size: few; CDR3 DNA: TGTGCCAGCAGCTTAGACAATAACTATGGCTACACCTTC; CDR3 protein: CASSLDNNYGYTF
D gene: TRBD1; V gene: TRBV2; J gene: TRBJ1-2; clone size: -; CDR3 DNA: TGTGCCAGCAGTAGACAGGGTGGCTACACCTTC; CDR3 protein: CASSRQGGYTF
D gene: TRBD1; V gene: TRBV9; J gene: TRBJ1-6; clone size: few; CDR3 DNA: TGTGCCAGCAGCGTAGCTACAGGGGACTCACCCCTCCACTTT; CDR3 protein: CASSVATGDSPLHF